This TCR beta chain was observed in a study of CD8 T cells in Susac syndrome. The RNA, about 0.5 to 1 ug, was put through reverse transcription using random hexamers. The amplification used immunoSEQ multiplex PCR on TCR beta CDR3; it spanned 54 Vbeta and 13 Jbeta. TCRdb reprocessed the immunoSEQ multiplex PCR reads with MiXCR, giving one entry per CDR3 protein. The table has around 170,000 distinct CDR3 sequences, roughly 95% seen once; the top ten hold 0.15% to 0.2%. Comments on this clonotype: Its target is not known.

Regarding the study as a whole: The study conceded that relatively few individuals underwent its TCR sequencing and HLA analysis.

Per the germline V gene, CDR1 is SEHNR and CDR2 is FQNEAQ (reference sequence). This CDR3 has 15 residues. The V end lost 1 base, the J end lost 9 bases, and 16 bases lay between the germline ends. Sequencing targeted TCR beta in blood CD8+ and CD4+ T cells. FACS enriched CD8+ TEMRA cells, while bulk CD8+ and CD4+ were negatively isolated. The receptor comes from a human donor with multiple sclerosis. Input material: CD8+ T cells from PBMCs. The chain recombines TRBV7-9 with TRBJ2-1, with D perhaps TRBD1 or TRBD2 (6 bases each). CDR3 coding DNA: TGTGCCAGCAGCTTAGTAGTGGGCGGGACAAGTGAGCAGTTCTTC. Its protein is CASSLVVGGTSEQFF. Combining the CDR3 with reference TRBV7-9 and TRBJ2-1 gives the whole variable domain DTGVSQNPRHKITKRGQNVTFRCDPISEHNRLYWYRQTLGQGPEFLTYFQNEAQLEKSRLLSDRFSAERPKGSFSTLEIQRTEQGDSAMYLCASSLVVGGTSEQFFGPGTRLTVL.